The rows below give T cell receptor beta chains drawn from one sample of a study of blood T cell repertoires in COVID-19. Profiling relied on immunoSEQ multiplex PCR, and the TCRdb table lists in-frame clones only, not all of them. In the table there are about 78,000 clones, almost 90% of which are singletons. The source material was peripheral blood. These receptors were obtained from a woman of 80 years or more with active or convalescent COVID-19. CDR3s include the opening cysteine and the closing phenylalanine or tryptophan. The D gene is left open where the match is weak. Not all rows give a size; the values are once, few, many and, for expanded clones, a class.

j_gene,v_gene,d_gene,abundance,CDR3aa,CDR3nt
TRBJ2-3,TRBV7-8,TRBD2,NA,CASSAGTSGTDTQYF,TGTGCCAGCAGCGCCGGGACTAGCGGCACAGATACGCAGTATTTT
TRBJ1-2,TRBV28,NA,NA,CASRVTAYGYTF,TGTGCCAGCCGGGTAACTGCCTATGGCTACACCTTC
TRBJ2-7,TRBV5-1,TRBD1,once,CASSLGGQGAFYEQYF,TGCGCCAGCAGCTTGGGGGGACAGGGAGCTTTCTACGAGCAGTACTTC
TRBJ1-3,TRBV12-3/TRBV12-4,NA,NA,CASKQGNTIYF,TGTGCCAGCAAACAGGGAAACACCATATATTTT
TRBJ2-1,TRBV12-5,TRBD1,NA,CASGLGTGGANNEQFF,TGTGCTAGTGGTTTGGGAACAGGGGGCGCGAACAATGAGCAGTTCTTC
TRBJ1-1,TRBV7-2,NA,NA,CASSFRGGTEAFF,TGTGCCAGCAGCTTTAGGGGGGGCACTGAAGCTTTCTTT
TRBJ2-7,TRBV7-8,NA,NA,CASSKGGVSYEQYF,TGTGCCAGCTCCAAAGGCGGGGTCTCCTACGAGCAGTACTTC
TRBJ2-3,TRBV19,TRBD1,NA,CASSIAGQGISDTQYF,TGTGCCAGTAGTATCGCGGGACAGGGGATTTCAGATACGCAGTATTTT
TRBJ2-1,TRBV2,TRBD2,NA,CASLPLAGVNNEQFF,TGTGCCAGTCTGCCCTTAGCGGGAGTGAATAATGAGCAGTTCTTC
TRBJ1-1,TRBV7-2,NA,NA,CASSSRGLGTEAFF,TGTGCCAGCAGCTCAAGGGGCTTGGGCACTGAAGCTTTCTTT
TRBJ1-2,TRBV7-2,TRBD1,NA,CASSLGPLLTGSYGYTF,TGTGCCAGCAGCTTAGGCCCCTTGCTGACAGGGAGCTATGGCTACACCTTC
TRBJ2-3,TRBV3-1/TRBV3-2,NA,few,CASSSAAVTDTQYF,TGTGCCAGCAGCTCCGCCGCAGTCACAGATACGCAGTATTTT
TRBJ2-1,TRBV28,TRBD2,NA,CASSSSSGAGLAGLHNEQFF,TGTGCCAGCAGTTCATCCTCGGGAGCGGGACTAGCGGGTCTTCACAATGAGCAGTTCTTC
TRBJ2-5,TRBV3-1/TRBV3-2,NA,NA,CASSQIGSGPRYF,TGTGCCAGCAGCCAAATTGGAAGCGGCCCCAGGTACTTC
TRBJ2-1,TRBV9,TRBD2,NA,CASTSGSGYNEQFF,TGTGCCAGCACTAGCGGGAGTGGTTACAATGAGCAGTTCTTC
TRBJ2-1,TRBV19,TRBD2,NA,CASSNEREGRHNEQFF,TGTGCCAGTAGTAATGAGCGGGAGGGCCGCCACAATGAGCAGTTCTTC
TRBJ1-2,TRBV9,NA,NA,CASTKLGSGYTF,TGTGCCAGCACCAAACTTGGGAGTGGCTACACCTTC
TRBJ1-1,TRBV5-8,NA,NA,CASSLGRATEAFF,TGTGCCAGCAGCTTGGGCAGGGCCACGGAAGCTTTCTTT
TRBJ2-7,TRBV5-1,TRBD1,NA,CASSPTSGTASDF,TGCGCCAGCAGCCCAACATCCGGGACAGCCTCGGACTTC
TRBJ1-3,TRBV19,NA,NA,CASSRGLGASGNTIYF,TGTGCCAGTAGTAGAGGACTGGGGGCCTCTGGAAACACCATATATTTT
TRBJ1-2,TRBV6-1,NA,NA,CASSELGHYGYTF,TGTGCCAGCAGTGAGTTGGGGCACTATGGCTACACCTTC
TRBJ1-1,TRBV27,TRBD1,NA,CASSPSLSRGHTEAFF,TGTGCCAGCAGTCCCTCCCTCTCCAGGGGGCACACTGAAGCTTTCTTT
TRBJ2-7,TRBV12-3/TRBV12-4,TRBD1,NA,CASTPGQAYEQYF,TGTGCCAGCACCCCGGGACAGGCGTACGAGCAGTACTTC
TRBJ2-7,TRBV2,TRBD1,NA,CASSMDRGPEQYF,TGTGCCAGCAGCATGGACAGGGGACCCGAGCAGTACTTC
TRBJ1-5,TRBV6-2/TRBV6-3,NA,NA,CASSYATGGNQPQHF,TGTGCCAGCAGTTACGCGACAGGAGGCAATCAGCCCCAGCATTTT
TRBJ2-7,TRBV7-9,TRBD1,few,CASSSRDSPTYEQYF,TGTGCCAGCAGCTCCCGGGACAGCCCTACCTACGAGCAGTACTTC
TRBJ1-5,TRBV7-9,NA,NA,CASSLASHQPQHF,TGTGCCAGCAGCTTAGCCAGTCATCAGCCCCAGCATTTT
TRBJ1-1,TRBV25-1,NA,NA,CASSPWGGAGTEAFF,TGTGCCAGCAGTCCTTGGGGAGGGGCGGGTACTGAAGCTTTCTTT
TRBJ1-1,TRBV24-1,TRBD1,NA,CATSDATGTTEAFF,TGTGCCACCAGTGATGCGACAGGGACCACTGAAGCTTTCTTT
TRBJ1-1,TRBV6-2/TRBV6-3,NA,few,CASSPFAGITEAFF,TGTGCCAGCAGCCCCTTCGCCGGTATCACTGAAGCTTTCTTT
TRBJ2-1,TRBV27,NA,NA,CASSLLASTTNEQFF,TGTGCCAGCAGTTTATTGGCTAGCACCACCAATGAGCAGTTCTTC
TRBJ2-1,TRBV4-3,TRBD2,NA,CASSQLAAPHNEQFF,TGCGCCAGCAGCCAACTAGCGGCCCCCCACAATGAGCAGTTCTTC
TRBJ1-4,TRBV19,NA,once,CASSIGLLPSTNEKLFF,TGTGCCAGTAGTATAGGACTTCTACCTTCAACTAATGAAAAACTGTTTTTT
TRBJ1-5,TRBV28,NA,NA,CASSRISGSNQPQHF,TGTGCCAGCAGTAGGATATCAGGGAGCAATCAGCCCCAGCATTTT
TRBJ1-4,TRBV4-3,NA,few,CASSRNSATNEKLFF,TGCGCCAGCAGCAGAAACAGTGCAACTAATGAAAAACTGTTTTTT
TRBJ2-3,TRBV7-6,TRBD1,NA,CASSSGQGRYF,TGTGCCAGCAGTTCCGGACAGGGGCGGTATTTT
TRBJ1-4,TRBV5-1,NA,NA,CASSLGQATEKLFF,TGCGCCAGCAGCTTGGGACAGGCTACTGAAAAACTGTTTTTT
TRBJ2-1,TRBV7-2,TRBD2,few,CASSPREGTYNEQFF,TGTGCCAGCAGCCCCAGGGAGGGCACCTACAATGAGCAGTTCTTC
TRBJ1-4,TRBV28,NA,NA,CAIGPGDNEKLFF,TGTGCCATCGGCCCGGGGGATAATGAAAAACTGTTTTTT
TRBJ1-1,TRBV19,NA,NA,CASSFYRDTEAFF,TGTGCCAGTAGTTTCTACAGGGATACTGAAGCTTTCTTT
TRBJ1-5,TRBV28,TRBD1,NA,CASPRTGKDQPQHF,TGTGCCAGCCCGAGGACAGGGAAGGATCAGCCCCAGCATTTT
TRBJ1-4,TRBV4-1,NA,NA,CASSQSQDEKLFF,TGCGCCAGCAGCCAGAGCCAGGATGAAAAACTGTTTTTT
TRBJ2-7,TRBV9,NA,medium-sized,CASSVGLSDYEQYF,TGTGCCAGCAGCGTAGGACTATCAGACTACGAGCAGTACTTC
TRBJ1-5,TRBV7-8,TRBD1,few,CASSPRRGQNQPQHF,TGTGCCAGCAGCCCTCGCAGGGGGCAAAATCAGCCCCAGCATTTT
TRBJ2-7,TRBV5-1,TRBD2,NA,CASGGLAEGVYEQYF,TGCGCCAGCGGGGGACTAGCGGAGGGGGTCTACGAGCAGTACTTC
TRBJ2-5,TRBV7-2,TRBD2,NA,CASSPGGAGGQQETQYF,TGTGCCAGCAGTCCCGGGGGAGCGGGAGGGCAACAAGAGACCCAGTACTTC
TRBJ1-1,TRBV7-2,NA,NA,CASSLGGRFGGNTEAFF,TGTGCCAGCAGCTTAGGTGGTCGGTTCGGGGGAAACACTGAAGCTTTCTTT
TRBJ1-2,TRBV6-2/TRBV6-3,TRBD1,NA,CASSDRDRGLFYTF,TGTGCCAGCAGTGACCGGGACAGGGGCTTGTTCTACACCTTC
TRBJ2-2,TRBV7-3,TRBD2,NA,CASSLTSGRVNTGELFF,TGTGCCAGCAGCTTAACCTCCGGGAGGGTGAACACCGGGGAGCTGTTTTTT
TRBJ2-1,TRBV7-9,TRBD2,NA,CASSHGTTSGSLNEQFF,TGTGCCAGCAGCCACGGGACGACTAGCGGGAGTCTAAATGAGCAGTTCTTC